This T cell receptor (beta chain) was identified in a study of CD8+ T cells in alopecia areata. Following RNA extraction, reverse transcription yielded cDNA that acted as the sequencing template. Clones were read by immunoSEQ multiplex PCR, and TCRdb kept only the in-frame ones, dropping some. Of 95,000 to 120,000 clones in the sample, approximately 55% are singletons; the top ten hold about 3.3%. V lost 3 bases and J lost 4, with 12 bases in between. The CDR3 has 14 amino acids. The germline V gene has CDR1 MGHDK and CDR2 SYGVNS. Treatment in this sample: oral pan-JAK inhibitor, 5-10 mg twice daily. The source was CD4+ T cells sorted from blood, collected at week 24, from a patient treated with tofacitinib. The chain links TRBV25-1 to TRBJ1-1, with a tentative D call TRBD1 (5 bases). The sequence was collected from a human donor with alopecia areata. CDR3 nucleotide sequence: TGTGCCAGCAGTGAGTCGGGGGTAGGCACTGAAGCTTTCTTT. Protein: CASSESGVGTEAFF. Looking up the rest from reference TRBV25-1 and TRBJ1-1 gives the full variable domain: EADIYQTPRYLVIGTGKKITLECSQTMGHDKMYWYQQDPGMELHLIHYSYGVNSTEKGDLSSESTVSRIRTEHFPLTLESARPSHTSQYLCASSESGVGTEAFFGQGTRLTVV.